The 8 T cell receptor beta chains in this list originate from one sample, sequenced in a study of cytomegalovirus exposure and HLA in healthy donors. TCRdb's table, derived via immunoSEQ multiplex PCR, lists solely in-frame clones and lacks some. Of more than 95,000 clones in the sample, approximately 90% were seen once. Sequencing was carried out using PBMCs. The receptors were sampled from a woman aged 18-35 years in good health and CMV-seropositive.

The chain combines TRBV28 with TRBJ2-6; the match to TRBD2 covers 7 bases. Germline V CDR1 and CDR2: MDHEN, SYDVKM. The CDR3 is 15 residues long. The junction had 5 bases not matched to a gene; V was cut back by 7 bases and J by 2 bases. The CDR3 region has the DNA TGTGCCAGCACCCCTGGGGGGGCTGGGGCCAACGTCCTGACTTTC. The encoded protein is CASTPGGAGANVLTF.

The chain recombines TRBV5-6 with TRBJ1-2; D call uncertain. CDR1 is SGHDT, CDR2 YYEEEE, per germline. The CDR3 loop spans 18 amino acids. Trimming left V 0 bases short and J 1 base short, with 19 bases between. DNA for the CDR3: TGTGCCAGCAGCTTGGGGGAGTTAAGACGGGCCGTTAACTATGGCTACACCTTC. Protein sequence: CASSLGELRRAVNYGYTF.

This chain joins TRBV11-2 and TRBJ1-1; maybe TRBD1 (6 bases). The CDR3 is 13 amino acids. CDR1 SGHAT and CDR2 FQNNGV come from the germline V gene. Trimming removed 2 bases from V and 6 bases from J, with 10 bases in between. The CDR3 is CASSLPDSPEAFF. The CDR3 DNA is TGTGCCAGCAGCTTACCGGACAGTCCTGAAGCTTTCTTT.

The CDR3 DNA reads as TGCGCCAGCAGCTACGGGACACGGACAGATACGCAGTATTTT. It encodes CASSYGTRTDTQYF. J is TRBJ2-3 and V is TRBV5-1; TRBD1 is a possible D gene (6 bases). The CDR3 totals 14 residues. V lost 3 bases and J 3 bases, leaving 11 bases between the germline ends. CDR1 and CDR2 from the germline V gene are SGHRS and YFSETQ.

This clone was detected a few times. V gene TRBV5-1 combines with J gene TRBJ1-2; D might be TRBD1 (5 bases). This CDR3 spans 15 amino acids. Germline lookup yields CDR1 SGHRS and CDR2 YFSETQ. V lost 5 bases, J lost 4 bases, and 18 bases lay in between. CDR3 sequence (DNA): TGCGCCAGCAGGCCCGAAGCAGGGCTCGGCTATGGCTACACCTTC. Protein: CASRPEAGLGYGYTF.

The chain links TRBV28 to TRBJ1-2, with D possibly TRBD1 on 5 matching bases. V was clipped by 5 bases and J by 7 bases, with 17 bases between them. Germline CDR1 reads MDHEN; CDR2 reads SYDVKM. The CDR3 is 14 amino acids. CDR3 in DNA: TGTGCCAGCAGTCACCAGCGGGACTCCTTTGGCTACACCTTC. Translating it yields CASSHQRDSFGYTF.

The rearrangement links TRBV6-5 to TRBJ2-2; perhaps TRBD1 as D (6 bases). V lost 7 bases, J lost 4 bases, and 13 bases lay in between. The CDR3 runs to 14 residues. The germline V gene has CDR1 MNHEY and CDR2 SVGAGI. The DNA of the CDR3 is TGTGCCAGCACCCTGGACAGACTCACCGGGGAGCTGTTTTTT. It translates to CASTLDRLTGELFF.

The chain recombines TRBV6-1 with TRBJ1-2; no definite D call. CDR3 length: 16 residues. V was pared by 4 bases and J by 5 bases, with 20 bases between. Germline V lookup: CDR1 MNHNS, CDR2 SASEGT. In DNA, the CDR3 is TGTGCCAGCAGTGCAGTAGGAGTTCCTCAGAGTTATGGCTACACCTTC. Translation gives CASSAVGVPQSYGYTF.